This T cell receptor beta chain was documented in a study of T cells in Graves' hyperthyroidism and ophthalmopathy (dated by TCRdb to between 2018 and 2021). At the level of the whole study: Peripheral blood samples were taken at initial diagnosis, before any treatment was given. A discovery cohort of roughly 96 patients, 43 with Graves' ophthalmopathy and 55 to 60 with stable Graves' hyperthyroidism, was used to find distinguishing TCR V-J signatures. Prospective prediction of ophthalmopathy was tested in an independent validation cohort of 18 hyperthyroidism patients and roughly 16 patients who later progressed to ophthalmopathy. For training and testing, the 95 to 100 patients in the discovery cohort were randomly divided in a 7:3 ratio. Once sampling was done, hyperthyroidism patients were given methimazole at a starting dose of 30 mg daily, whereas ophthalmopathy patients were given high-dose intravenous methylprednisolone. The paper reports TCR Vbeta CDR3 sequencing of over 120 peripheral blood samples: approximately 43 ophthalmopathy, about 75 hyperthyroidism and around 17 progressor patients. The study also compared thyroid tissue and blood T-cell repertoires from over 5 Graves' hyperthyroidism patients.

Concerning this clonotype itself: It lacks a known antigen. Base quality data are lacking; no much larger clone is found one base away.

Measured from the cysteine to the phenylalanine, the CDR3 is 15 residues long. The CDR3 DNA has 45 bases and is translated from base 1. V loses 11 bases of germline sequence and J loses 2 bases, and the interval between the two ends is 21 bases. The germline V gene (reference sequence) gives CDR1 as MNHEY and CDR2 as SMNVEV. Amplification of TCR beta CDR3 regions was carried out from RNA transcripts. A first-round RT-PCR of the TCR CDR3 used the HTBI primer set with the Qiagen OneStep RT-PCR kit. The libraries were constructed in a second round of multiplex PCR and then size-selected and purified. Sequencing of the libraries was done on an Illumina HiSeq2000 using paired-end 100 bp reads. The paper's data handling went like this. Raw data were processed with SOAPnuke, discarding reads with adapters, uncalled bases, mean Phred below 15, or no exact constant-primer or identifier match. High-quality paired reads were merged with COPE v1.2.5, and unique nucleotide sequences were defined as clonotypes. Clonotypes were aligned to IMGT TRBV, TRBD and TRBJ reference segments using MiTCR v1.1. The analysis was restricted to V-J combinations with a frequency above 0.0001, which together covered 98% to 99.2% of the repertoires. A TCS score was defined as the ratio of F50 (clonal expansion) to E x V (chaos), with BLOSUM62-based TCRdist applied between CDR3 peptides within each V-J. Welch's t-statistics and random forest reduced just over 500 V-J features to around 14, which were used in a naive Bayes classifier (R e1071). Using fastp trimming at Q25 and MiXCR clonotype assembly, TCRdb reanalyzed the public sequencing data and kept in-frame beta chains. Each CDR3 protein gets just one entry, which takes the most common genes and DNA from the rows behind it. V and J calls and clone size were set by TCRdb, not the authors. This sample has about 400,000 distinct CDR3 sequences in its table, and 12% to 15% of those were observed once. Together, the top ten hold about 5% of the sample.

Results and caveats for the whole study, not just this receptor: Sample size was not statistically predetermined, and investigators were not blinded to group allocation. In validation, progression to ophthalmopathy was predicted by the model with around 70% sensitivity and about 72% specificity, a median of roughly 6.4 months before onset. Most expanded thyroid clonotypes (frequency above 0.001) were also found in blood, which suggests that blood repertoires may mirror thyroid immune responses. In cross-validation, a model built on a 13 V-J signature told ophthalmopathy apart from stable hyperthyroidism with less than 90% sensitivity and around 83% specificity, and in testing the same model reached 80%/75%.

Stable Graves' hyperthyroidism was defined as no progression to ophthalmopathy during 18 months of follow-up. Hyperthyroidism patients were newly diagnosed, had a disease duration of under 2 months, and were aged 18 to 65 years. Exclusion was applied to patients with uncontrolled infections, other autoimmune diseases, pregnancy or lactation. Diagnoses were based on clinical symptoms, serum thyroxine and TRAb, thyroid ultrasound and orbital computed tomography. PBMCs were isolated from 7.5 to 10 ml of fresh peripheral blood by Ficoll-Paque density gradient centrifugation. Trizol reagent was used to extract total RNA, and RNA quality was then checked on an Agilent 2100 Bioanalyzer.

The sequence joins TRBV27 to TRBJ1-2; TRBD1 is a possible D gene, resting on 5 matching bases. The sequenced sample consisted of blood. The clonotype was recovered from a woman between 18 and 29 years old with Graves' hyperthyroidism. The nucleotide sequence is TGTGCCGGAGGGAAGGAGGGACGTAAGAACTATGGCTACACCTTC. Translated, it reads CAGGKEGRKNYGYTF.